This T cell receptor (beta chain) was observed in a study of cytomegalovirus exposure and HLA in healthy donors. Both 60 Vbeta primers and 13 Jbeta primers went into the PCR. This table comes from immunoSEQ multiplex PCR, and its TCRdb copy is limited to in-frame clones, with some not included. Counted here are about 190,000 clones, 83% occurring once; the ten biggest clones make up over 1.5%. As regards this clone: Other DNA sequences in the sample encode the same CDR3.

V was cut by 5 bases and J by 4 bases, with 9 bases left in between. The CDR3 runs 12 residues. The germline CDR1 and CDR2 sequences are SGHTA and FQGNSA. This clonotype was sampled from a man aged 45-60 years in good health and CMV-seronegative. This chain uses TRBV7-2 with TRBJ2-7; D remains unclear. The sample was PBMCs. The CDR3: CASSPSAYEQYF. As DNA, the CDR3 is TGTGCCAGCAGCCCCAGCGCGTACGAGCAGTACTTC.